This T cell receptor (beta chain) was sequenced during a study of T cell responses to AZD1222 COVID-19 vaccine. Turning to the study itself: Analysis merged second doses at about 4 or about 12 weeks.

As regards this clone: Its antigen is still unknown.

General observations from the study: Spike-specific TCR breadth rose after two AZD1222 doses, and depth rose as well.

The CDR3 length is 17 residues. CDR1 and CDR2 (germline): LGHNT, FRNRAP. J was trimmed by 6 bases and V by 0 bases; bases with no gene match: 12. Sequenced by immunoSEQ multiplex PCR; TCRdb stores in-frame clones only, minus some. The sample includes about 120,000 clones, approximately 86% of them seen just once. The origin of this receptor is an adult in good health. V usage is TRBV12-5 and J usage is TRBJ1-1, with TRBD1 matching over 8 bases. This specimen was peripheral blood, taken on day 0 of AZD1222 vaccination. CDR3 DNA: TGTGCTAGTGGTTTGGTACTAGGTCAGGGGGCGTTTTCTGAAGCTTTCTTT. Its translation: CASGLVLGQGAFSEAFF.